The 27 T cell receptor beta chains below come from one sample, sequenced in a study of blood T cells in healthy people across ages. Combining a sample-barcoded 5' primer with a J-beta primer mix, a second PCR ran for about 6 to 12 cycles. TCRdb processed the 5' RACE reads anew with MiXCR; each CDR3 protein has one entry. The sample has hundreds of thousands of distinct CDR3 sequences; roughly 25% are singletons. These data also featured in a second study, about T cells of mothers and their children.

Sequenced sample: blood. These receptor sequences come from a boy aged 5-17 years in good health.

This clonotype was detected only a few times. The rearrangement joins TRBV9 to TRBJ2-3; weak D call: TRBD2 (6 bases). CDR1 is SGDLS, CDR2 YYNGEE, per germline. V shed 3 bases and J shed 2 bases, with 13 bases lying between them. The CDR3 spans 15 residues. The CDR3 protein is CASSERLDLTDTQYF. The CDR3 nucleotides read TGTGCCAGCAGCGAAAGACTAGACCTCACAGATACGCAGTATTTT.

The chain combines TRBV20-1 with TRBJ2-7; D is perhaps TRBD1 or TRBD2 (6 bases each). This CDR3 contains 13 residues. Trimming removed 3 bases at V and 1 base at J, with 10 bases between. Germline V gene data show CDR1 as DFQATT and CDR2 as SNEGSKA (reference sequence). DNA of the CDR3: TGCAGTGCTAGCGGGGGCGGTTCCTACGAGCAGTACTTC. Translating it yields CSASGGGSYEQYF.

The rearrangement uses TRBV29-1 and TRBJ2-5, with D maybe TRBD1 (5 bases). The end of the DNA fits TRBJ2-7 better, so the J call may be wrong. The CDR3 has 11 amino acids. The germline gives CDR1 SQVTM, CDR2 ANQGSEA. DNA of the CDR3: TGCAGCGTTGGGCAGGGCGACGAGCAGTACTTC. Translated, it gives CSVGQGDEQYF.

Only a few counts were recorded for this clonotype. DNA of the CDR3: TGCGCCAGCAGCTTGGCGACTAGCGGTCGTTGGGCAGATACGCAGTATTTT. It codes for CASSLATSGRWADTQYF. This rearrangement joins TRBV5-1 to TRBJ2-3; TRBD2 matches 9 bases. Germline CDR1 and CDR2: SGHRS and YFSETQ. This CDR3 comprises 17 residues. The V gene end was trimmed by 0 bases and the J gene end by 4 bases; junction bases not matched to a gene: 9.

This clonotype was seen more than once but under ten times. The chain links TRBV7-8 to TRBJ2-3; D is perhaps TRBD2 (5 bases). This CDR3 comprises 13 residues. V dropped 4 bases and J dropped 6 bases, with 11 bases sitting between them. Germline CDR1 and CDR2: SGHVS and FQNEAQ. The CDR3 is CASSSTGGDTQYF. As DNA, the CDR3 is TGTGCCAGCAGCTCCACGGGCGGGGATACGCAGTATTTT.

Of note for this clonotype: A junction boundary mismatches the germline segment, possibly from a read error. This chain joins TRBV5-1 and TRBJ2-5, with D perhaps matching TRBD2 (5 bases). CDR3 length: 12 amino acids. From germline, CDR1 is SGHRS and CDR2 YFSETQ. The DNA of the CDR3 is TGCGCCAGCAGCTTGGTTCGGGGAGAGCTAGATTTC. Protein: CASSLVRGELDF.

The chain carries TRBV4-3 and TRBJ2-1; D not certain. V was pared by 0 bases and J by 12 bases, with 9 bases between. The CDR3 extends over 12 amino acids. Germline CDR1 and CDR2: LGHNA and YSLEER. This chain's CDR3 is CASSQDAGGQFF. The CDR3 DNA reads TGCGCCAGCAGCCAAGATGCAGGCGGGCAGTTCTTC.

This clonotype was detected a few times. The chain is built from TRBV20-1 and TRBJ2-7; TRBD1 might be the D (5 bases). Germline assignment: CDR1 DFQATT and CDR2 SNEGSKA (reference sequence). V lost 0 bases, J lost 3 bases, and 12 bases lay in between. This CDR3 has 14 amino acids. CDR3 region: CSARDRQKDYEQYF. CDR3 DNA: TGCAGTGCTAGAGACAGACAGAAAGACTACGAGCAGTACTTC.

This clonotype was counted only a few times. The gene calls are TRBV6-5 and TRBJ1-4; D ambiguous. From germline, CDR1 is MNHEY and CDR2 SVGAGI. The CDR3 is 18 amino acids. Trimming removed 0 bases at V and 12 bases at J, with 26 bases between. The CDR3 nucleotides read TGTGCCAGCAGTTACTCGGTCTTCACAACGCTCCATCCTGAGGAACTGTTTTTT. It translates to CASSYSVFTTLHPEELFF.

This rearrangement joins TRBV5-6 to TRBJ2-7, with a tentative D call TRBD2 (7 bases). The CDR3 extends over 14 amino acids. V lost 7 bases and J lost 0, with 14 bases in between. CDR1 is SGHDT, CDR2 YYEEEE, per germline. The chain's CDR3 is CASHRGASSYEQYF. The CDR3 bases are TGTGCCAGCCATCGGGGGGCTTCCTCCTACGAGCAGTACTTC.

This clonotype appeared a few times. One end of the junction fails to match germline, which may point to a read error. This chain connects TRBV18 to TRBJ2-7; 8 bases are a match to TRBD1. Germline CDR1 is KGHSH and CDR2 is LQKENI. This CDR3 has 16 residues. The chain's CDR3 is CASSPVPRQGAYEQHF. The CDR3 region has the DNA TGTGCCAGCTCACCGGTTCCTCGGCAGGGGGCTTACGAGCAGCACTTC.

This clonotype was seen a handful of times. The chain is built from TRBV19 and TRBJ2-5; D remains unclear. Germline V lookup: CDR1 LNHDA, CDR2 SQIVND (reference sequence). This CDR3 comprises 15 residues. Trimming removed 4 bases at V and 2 bases at J, with 14 bases between. DNA for the CDR3: TGTGCCAGTAGTAAAGATCTATACCTTCAAGAGACCCAGTACTTC. Encoded protein: CASSKDLYLQETQYF.

This rearrangement joins TRBV7-9 to TRBJ1-5; tentative D call: TRBD1 (6 bases). Germline V gives CDR1 SEHNR, CDR2 FQNEAQ (reference sequence). V was shortened by 4 bases and J by 7 bases, with 11 bases between the two germline ends. The CDR3 is made up of 13 amino acids. The CDR3 loop is CASSSRQAQPQHF. The CDR3 DNA is TGTGCCAGCAGCTCCAGACAGGCCCAGCCCCAGCATTTT.

This clonotype was recorded a few times. The genes are TRBV27 and TRBJ1-2, with 7 positions matching TRBD1. V shed 6 bases, J shed 5 bases, and the junction held 6 bases outside the gene matches. Germline assignment: CDR1 MNHEY and CDR2 SMNVEV (reference sequence). The CDR3 length is 13 residues. DNA of the CDR3: TGTGCCAGCAGGTACCCAGGGGGGTATGGCTACACCTTC. Protein product: CASRYPGGYGYTF.

This clonotype was detected a few times. V and J are TRBV28 and TRBJ1-6, with TRBD1 identical over 7 bases. Germline CDR1 and CDR2: MDHEN and SYDVKM. The V segment lost 3 bases and the J segment 10 bases; nucleotides outside the gene matches: 12. This CDR3 spans 16 amino acids. Here the CDR3 DNA reads TGTGCCAGCAGTTTTTGGGGACAGACGGAAGGCTCACCCCTCCACTTT. As protein: CASSFWGQTEGSPLHF.

This clonotype was seen a handful of times. V gene TRBV20-1 combines with J gene TRBJ2-5, with 8 bases lining up with TRBD2. The CDR3 is 16 amino acids. Germline loops: CDR1 DFQATT, CDR2 SNEGSKA (reference sequence). Trimming took 2 bases from V and 4 from J; bases not matched to a gene: 12. CDR3 region: CSARPRGSGTLETQYF. In DNA, the CDR3 is TGCAGTGCTAGACCCCGTGGTAGCGGGACTCTAGAGACCCAGTACTTC.

The V gene is TRBV7-9, the J gene TRBJ2-2; TRBD2 might be the D (6 bases). The CDR3 spans 15 residues. Trimming removed 8 bases at V and 2 bases at J, with 15 bases between. Germline assignment: CDR1 SEHNR and CDR2 FQNEAQ (reference sequence). CDR3 residues: CASSRGGINTGELFF. The CDR3 bases are TGTGCCAGCTCTAGGGGCGGGATTAACACCGGGGAGCTGTTTTTT.

The J gene is TRBJ2-7, the V gene TRBV5-1; D uncertain. Trimming stripped 0 bases from V and 5 bases from J, with 12 bases between. The CDR3 spans 14 residues. Per germline, CDR1 SGHRS and CDR2 YFSETQ. CDR3 protein: CASSLVQADHEQYF. For the CDR3, the DNA is TGCGCCAGCAGCTTGGTCCAAGCAGACCACGAGCAGTACTTC.

The chain couples TRBV7-2 to TRBJ2-7, with D uncertain. This CDR3 comprises 15 residues. Trimming left V 3 bases short and J 6 bases short, with 18 bases between. CDR1 and CDR2 (germline): SGHTA, FQGNSA. The CDR3 DNA sequence: TGTGCCAGCAGCTTCATGGTTACGGCCTCGGTCGAGCAGTACTTC. This encodes CASSFMVTASVEQYF.

The V gene is TRBV7-9, the J gene TRBJ2-3; the D gene is possibly TRBD1 (6 bases). V lost 0 bases to trimming and J lost 11 bases, with 12 bases between them. CDR1 SEHNR and CDR2 FQNEAQ come from the germline V gene (reference sequence). The CDR3 contains 13 residues. CDR3 nucleotides: TGTGCCAGCAGCTTAGCGGAGGACAGAAAGCAGTATTTT. This gives the protein CASSLAEDRKQYF.

The V call is TRBV7-2, the J call TRBJ1-2, with D perhaps matching TRBD1 (5 bases). The CDR3 runs 16 residues. From germline, CDR1 is SGHTA and CDR2 FQGNSA. Between the trimmed V and J ends, which lost 1 base and 0 bases, there was a span of 12 bases. The CDR3 coding sequence is TGTGCCAGCAGCTTAGGGCGAACAGGCGCTAACTATGGCTACACCTTC. It translates to CASSLGRTGANYGYTF.

The chain is built from TRBV7-2 and TRBJ2-7; D gene ambiguous. Between the trimmed V and J ends, which lost 2 bases and 0 bases, there was a span of 11 bases. Germline CDR1 and CDR2: SGHTA and FQGNSA. The CDR3 is 15 residues long. The CDR3 reads CASSLWSLSSYEQYF. The CDR3 bases are TGTGCCAGCAGCTTATGGTCCCTAAGCTCCTACGAGCAGTACTTC.

This clonotype was counted ten times or more. The chain couples TRBV10-3 to TRBJ2-5; D unclear. Looked up from germline, CDR1 is ENHRY and CDR2 is SYGVKD. The germline V and J ends were trimmed by 2 bases and 2 bases, with 0 bases remaining between them. The CDR3 runs 11 residues. The CDR3 here is CAISEQETQYF. CDR3 in DNA: TGTGCCATCAGTGAGCAAGAGACCCAGTACTTC.

The chain joins TRBV7-9 to TRBJ2-1; 10 positions agree with TRBD2. This CDR3 region has 17 residues. The ends lost 7 bases at V and 3 bases at J; junction bases unmatched: 12. The germline CDR1 and CDR2 sequences are SEHNR and FQNEAQ (reference sequence). The CDR3 bases are TGTGCCAGCACCGGGTTCTCAGCGGGAGGGAACTACAATGAGCAGTTCTTC. It yields the protein CASTGFSAGGNYNEQFF.

The chain joins TRBV28 to TRBJ2-5, with TRBD2 identical over 8 bases. Near its end, the DNA agrees better with TRBJ2-7, so the J call may be wrong. CDR3 length equals 14 residues. Germline CDR1 reads MDHEN; CDR2 reads SYDVKM. In DNA, the CDR3 is TGTGCCAGCAGTGGGGCTAGCGGGTATGGCGAGCAGTACTTC. Its translation: CASSGASGYGEQYF.

This clonotype occurred a few times. This chain uses TRBV18 with TRBJ2-5, with D hard to call. Trimming removed 3 bases from V and 3 bases from J, with 5 bases in between. The CDR3 has 12 amino acids. Germline V lookup: CDR1 KGHSH, CDR2 LQKENI. CDR3 sequence: CASSPEKETQYF. DNA of the CDR3: TGTGCCAGCTCACCGGAAAAAGAGACCCAGTACTTC.

This clonotype was recorded a few times. The J gene is TRBJ2-1, the V gene TRBV28; 8 bases agree with TRBD2. CDR3 length: 16 amino acids. CDR1 is MDHEN and CDR2 is SYDVKM in the germline V gene. Unmatched junction bases numbered 6, after V lost 5 bases and J lost 0 bases. CDR3 loop: CASSLVAGSSYNEQFF. The CDR3 coding sequence is TGTGCCAGCAGTCTCGTAGCGGGGAGCTCCTACAATGAGCAGTTCTTC.